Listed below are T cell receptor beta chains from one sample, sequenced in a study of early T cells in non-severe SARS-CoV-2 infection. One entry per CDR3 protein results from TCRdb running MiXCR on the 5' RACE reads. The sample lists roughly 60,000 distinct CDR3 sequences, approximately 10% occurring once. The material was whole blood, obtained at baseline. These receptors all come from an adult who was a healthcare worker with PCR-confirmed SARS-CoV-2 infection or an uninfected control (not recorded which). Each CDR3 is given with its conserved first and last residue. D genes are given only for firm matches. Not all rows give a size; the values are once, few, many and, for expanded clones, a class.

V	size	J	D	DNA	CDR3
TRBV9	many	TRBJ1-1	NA	TGTGCCAGCAGCGTAGTGGGGACGAACACTGAAGCTTTCTTT	CASSVVGTNTEAFF
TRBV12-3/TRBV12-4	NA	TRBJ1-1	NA	TGTGCCAGCAGCCCGAAGAGCCGGGGAGTGAACACTGAAGCTTTCTTT	CASSPKSRGVNTEAFF
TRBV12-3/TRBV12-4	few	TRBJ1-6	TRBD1	TGTGCCAGCAGTCCCTCGGGACAGGGGTACTCACCCCTCCACTTT	CASSPSGQGYSPLHF
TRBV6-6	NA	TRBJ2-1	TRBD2	TGTGCCAGCAGTTACCGGACTAGCGGGGGGGCCGATGAGCAGTTCTTC	CASSYRTSGGADEQFF
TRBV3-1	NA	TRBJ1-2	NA	TGTGCCAGCAGCCAAGTCCCGGGGAGTGGCTACACCTTC	CASSQVPGSGYTF
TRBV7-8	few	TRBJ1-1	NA	TGTGCCAGCAGCCGGGACGGTTACACTGAAGCTTTCTTT	CASSRDGYTEAFF
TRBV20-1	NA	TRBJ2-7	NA	TGCAGTGCTAGCCGGGACCCCTACGAGCAGTACTTC	CSASRDPYEQYF
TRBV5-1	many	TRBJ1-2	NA	TGCGCCAGCAGCTTGGGAGGGATTAGCTTCTTC	CASSLGGISFF
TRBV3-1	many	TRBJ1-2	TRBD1	TGTGCCAGCAGCCAAGAGACAGGGGTGTCCTACTATGGCTACACCTTC	CASSQETGVSYYGYTF
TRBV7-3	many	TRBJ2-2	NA	TGTGCCAGCAGGCTATTCCAAACCGGGGAGCTGTTTTTT	CASRLFQTGELFF
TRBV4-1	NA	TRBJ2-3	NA	TGCGCCAGCAGCCATCCGGGGGCAACAGATACGCAGTATTTT	CASSHPGATDTQYF
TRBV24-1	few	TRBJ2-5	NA	TGTGCCACCAGTGATCCATTTCCCCCGCAGCCGAGCCAAGAGACCCAGTACTTC	CATSDPFPPQPSQETQYF
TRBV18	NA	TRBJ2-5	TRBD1	TGTGCCAGCTCACCAAGGACAGGGAAAGAGACCCAGTACTTC	CASSPRTGKETQYF
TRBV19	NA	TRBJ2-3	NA	TGTGCCAGTAGTCAGTTCCGGTCGGATACGCAGTATTTT	CASSQFRSDTQYF
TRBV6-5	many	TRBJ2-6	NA	TGTGCCAGCAGTTACTCGAAGGGTTCTGGGGCCAACGTCCTGACTTTC	CASSYSKGSGANVLTF
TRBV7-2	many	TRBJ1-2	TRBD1	TGTGCCAGCAGCTCACCCACAGGGGGCGATGGCTACACCTTC	CASSSPTGGDGYTF
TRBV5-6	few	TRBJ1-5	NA	TGTGCCAGCAGTTCCGCAGGGTTCCCATCGGGGCCCCAGCATTTT	CASSSAGFPSGPQHF
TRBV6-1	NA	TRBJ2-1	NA	TGTGCCAGCAGTGAGGTAGGACGTGGTGAGCAGTTCTTC	CASSEVGRGEQFF
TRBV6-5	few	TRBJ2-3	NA	TGTGCCAGCACCAAGAGTCCGGGGGGCACAGATACGCAGTATTTT	CASTKSPGGTDTQYF
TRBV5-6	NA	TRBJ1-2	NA	TGTGCCAGCAGCGCTACAGGGTCAGCTAACTATGGCTACACCTTC	CASSATGSANYGYTF
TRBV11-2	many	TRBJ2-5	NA	TGTGCCAGCAGCTTAGGGGCAGGCCGCAGGGAGACCCAGTACTTC	CASSLGAGRRETQYF
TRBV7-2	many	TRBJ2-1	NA	TGTGCCAGCAGCTTAGTAGTGGGGCTTTACAATGAGCAGTTCTTC	CASSLVVGLYNEQFF
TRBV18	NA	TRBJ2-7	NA	TGTGCCAGCTCACCAACTTCGTACGAGCAGTACTTC	CASSPTSYEQYF
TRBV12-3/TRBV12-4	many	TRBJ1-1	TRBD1	TGTGCCACCCAACAGGGGCTGAACACTGAAGCTTTCTTT	CATQQGLNTEAFF